A single sample gave rise to the 28 T cell receptor beta chains below, sequenced in a study of shared clonotypes between healthy human individuals. Here immunoSEQ multiplex PCR was the method, and the copy in TCRdb shows in-frame clones only, minus some. This sample has roughly 2.4 million clones, with more than 90% found just once. What was sequenced was naive CD4+ T cells sorted from blood. Subset: CD45RA+ positively selected. These receptors were collected from a man between 18 and 35 years old in good health.

The rearrangement joins TRBV20-1 to TRBJ1-1; D gene ambiguous. V was trimmed by 3 bases and J by 7 bases, leaving 9 bases between them. Germline V CDR1 and CDR2: DFQATT, SNEGSKA (reference sequence). This CDR3 has 11 residues. The CDR3 sequence is CSARGSFEAFF. The CDR3 bases are TGCAGTGCTAGGGGCAGCTTTGAAGCTTTCTTT.

V is TRBV6-5 and J is TRBJ2-7; TRBD1 might be the D (5 bases). The germline CDR1 and CDR2 sequences are MNHEY and SVGAGI. V was cut by 6 bases and J by 2 bases, with 14 bases left in between. The CDR3 is 14 residues long. The CDR3 DNA sequence: TGTGCCAGCAGGTTCAGGACAACTACCTACGAGCAGTACTTC. This gives the protein CASRFRTTTYEQYF.

This chain links TRBV27 with TRBJ2-7; D possibly corresponds to TRBD1 (6 bases). Germline values: CDR1 MNHEY, CDR2 SMNVEV (reference sequence). V lost 5 bases, J lost 5 bases, and 10 bases lay in between. The CDR3 consists of 12 residues. In DNA, the CDR3 is TGTGCCAGCAGTACTACAGGGCACGAGCAGTACTTC. Protein: CASSTTGHEQYF.

The chain couples TRBV6-1 to TRBJ2-7; possibly TRBD1 for D (6 bases). CDR3 size: 15 residues. The V end was cut by 6 bases, the J end by 1 base, with 16 bases between. Germline CDR1 MNHNS, CDR2 SASEGT. The CDR3 DNA follows: TGTGCCAGCAGGGTCTCAGGGGAAGGGTCCTACGAGCAGTACTTC. The encoded protein is CASRVSGEGSYEQYF.

This sequence joins TRBV30 and TRBJ1-1; no clear D. The germline V and J ends were trimmed by 4 bases and 4 bases, with 16 bases remaining between them. This CDR3 spans 14 amino acids. Germline V gene sequence: CDR1 GTSNPN, CDR2 SVGIG (reference sequence). DNA for the CDR3: TGTGCCTGGATTGCCAAATTGGCGCGCACTGAAGCTTTCTTT. Translating gives CAWIAKLARTEAFF.

The CDR3 DNA sequence: TGCGCCAGCAGCGGCGGACAGGGCGGGGGTTCACCCCTCCACTTT. It yields the protein CASSGGQGGGSPLHF. The chain carries TRBV5-1 and TRBJ1-6, with TRBD1 matching 8 bases. This CDR3 comprises 15 residues. The germline V gene has CDR1 SGHRS and CDR2 YFSETQ. J was trimmed by 9 bases and V by 4 bases; bases with no gene match: 9.

V usage is TRBV15 and J usage is TRBJ1-2; the match to TRBD1 covers 11 bases. Germline V CDR1 and CDR2: LNHNV, YYDKDF (reference sequence). The CDR3 extends over 16 amino acids. The trim removed 5 bases at V and 4 bases at J, leaving 9 bases unmatched. The CDR3 DNA sequence: TGTGCCACCAGCTCCTCGGACAGGGGGCGAGGCTATGGCTACACCTTC. This codes for CATSSSDRGRGYGYTF.

The V call is TRBV9, the J call TRBJ2-7, with D possibly being TRBD2 (5 bases). The CDR3 totals 14 residues. Germline V gene lookup returns CDR1 SGDLS and CDR2 YYNGEE. Trimming removed 4 bases at V and 3 bases at J, with 14 bases between. The DNA for the CDR3 is TGTGCCAGCAGCTCGGACTCACAAATCTACGAGCAGTACTTC. It translates to CASSSDSQIYEQYF.

This rearrangement joins TRBV6-5 to TRBJ1-5, with unresolved D. This CDR3 spans 15 amino acids. Germline V gene sequence: CDR1 MNHEY, CDR2 SVGAGI. Trimming took off 4 bases at V and 5 bases at J, with 15 bases between the two ends. The CDR3 is CASSSAGLRDQPQHF. The CDR3 DNA sequence: TGTGCCAGCAGTTCCGCAGGTTTGAGGGATCAGCCCCAGCATTTT.

V is TRBV7-2 and J is TRBJ1-5, with 12 bases that match TRBD1. Losses at the gene ends were 5 bases for V and 8 bases for J; bases not matched to a gene: 4. The CDR3 is made up of 14 amino acids. Germline values: CDR1 SGHTA, CDR2 FQGNSA. CDR3 nucleotides: TGTGCCAGCAGCGCTGGGACAGGGGGCGAGCCCCAGCATTTT. Protein: CASSAGTGGEPQHF.

Points on this clone: Other DNA sequences in this sample translate to the same CDR3. V gene TRBV5-1 combines with J gene TRBJ2-5, with 7 bases identical to TRBD2. The CDR3 has 15 residues. V was pared by 0 bases and J by 3 bases, with 5 bases of the junction left unmatched. The germline CDR1 and CDR2 sequences are SGHRS and YFSETQ. The CDR3 loop is CASSLASGGEETQYF. CDR3 DNA sequence: TGCGCCAGCAGCTTGGCTAGCGGAGGGGAAGAGACCCAGTACTTC.

The chain uses TRBV10-3 and TRBJ1-4; D gene ambiguous. The germline CDR1 and CDR2 sequences are ENHRY and SYGVKD. This CDR3 region has 13 residues. V was cut by 4 bases and J by 5 bases, with 8 bases left in between. The CDR3 region has the DNA TGTGCCATCAGTGGTGGGGAGAATGAAAAACTGTTTTTT. Translated, it gives CAISGGENEKLFF.

This clone has just one count. V is TRBV11-2 and J is TRBJ1-2, with D possibly being TRBD1 (5 bases). The V gene's germline CDR1 is SGHAT and CDR2 FQNNGV. The CDR3 consists of 15 residues. Trimming stripped 1 base from V and 6 bases from J, with 15 bases between. Written as DNA, the CDR3 is TGTGCCAGCAGCTTAGGATCACAGGTTTATCATGGCTACACCTTC. Its translation: CASSLGSQVYHGYTF.

This clone was recorded once. The V gene is TRBV7-2, the J gene TRBJ2-7; 7 nucleotides align to TRBD1. With 7 bases clipped from V and 0 bases from J, the junction kept 12 bases outside the gene matches. Germline V CDR1 and CDR2: SGHTA, FQGNSA. The CDR3 runs to 16 residues. The CDR3 is CASTIVGTDISYEQYF. CDR3 in DNA: TGTGCCAGCACCATAGTAGGGACAGATATCTCCTACGAGCAGTACTTC.

The chain is built from TRBV5-1 and TRBJ2-7, with D unresolved. CDR3 length: 14 amino acids. CDR1 is SGHRS, CDR2 YFSETQ, per germline. V lost 0 bases to trimming and J lost 7 bases, with 14 bases between them. CDR3 nucleotide sequence: TGCGCCAGCAGCTTGGCCGGTAGATCTTGGGAGCAGTACTTC. It encodes CASSLAGRSWEQYF.

The chain uses TRBV5-4 and TRBJ1-3, with a possible D match to TRBD1 (5 bases). Deletions cut 3 bases from V and 2 bases from J, with 12 bases between. CDR3 size: 15 residues. Germline-derived CDR1 and CDR2 are SGHNT and YYREEE (reference sequence). The CDR3 region is CASSYRGEPGNTIYF. CDR3 coding DNA: TGTGCCAGCAGCTATCGGGGGGAACCTGGAAACACCATATATTTT.

V usage is TRBV11-2 and J usage is TRBJ2-7, with no clear D. From germline, CDR1 is SGHAT and CDR2 FQNNGV. This CDR3 has 14 residues. V lost 6 bases, J lost 4 bases, and 16 bases lay in between. The CDR3 loop reads CASSPIWSKYEQYF. The CDR3 region has the DNA TGTGCCAGCAGTCCCATATGGAGCAAGTACGAGCAGTACTTC.

This clone was picked up one time. Other DNA variants within this sample encode the same CDR3. In DNA, the CDR3 is TGCGCCAGCAGCGAAGAGTACGAGCAGTACTTC. Residues: CASSEEYEQYF. The chain is built from TRBV5-1 and TRBJ2-7; D ambiguous. Germline CDR1 SGHRS, CDR2 YFSETQ. The CDR3 runs 11 residues. V was shortened by 4 bases and J by 4 bases, with 6 bases between the two germline ends.

This clone was observed once. The chain uses TRBV10-3 and TRBJ2-1, with 15 bases identical to TRBD2. CDR1 is ENHRY, CDR2 SYGVKD, per germline. CDR3 length: 17 amino acids. Trimming cost V 8 bases and J 0 bases; bases outside gene matches: 5. The CDR3 sequence: CAISGTSGGSSYNEQFF. In DNA form, the CDR3 reads TGTGCCATCTCAGGGACTAGCGGGGGGAGCTCCTACAATGAGCAGTTCTTC.

Here the CDR3 DNA reads TGTGCCAGCAGAAAGGGACTGCTCTCTGGAAACACCATATATTTT. It translates to CASRKGLLSGNTIYF. The chain has TRBV2 and TRBJ1-3, with TRBD1 as a possible D gene (5 bases). The CDR3 runs 15 residues. The V gene's germline CDR1 is SNHLY and CDR2 FYNNEI. The ends were cut back, 6 bases at V and 0 bases at J, with 12 bases in the middle.

This clone was seen only once. The rearrangement links TRBV7-9 to TRBJ1-3; D not certain. CDR1 and CDR2 from the germline V gene are SEHNR and FQNEAQ (reference sequence). The CDR3 loop spans 16 amino acids. Trimming pared 5 bases from V and 0 bases from J, leaving 14 bases between. The CDR3 nucleotides read TGTGCCAGCAGCGCAAGGGTTCGTCGCTCTGGAAACACCATATATTTT. Translating it yields CASSARVRRSGNTIYF.

Only one count was recorded for this clone. V is TRBV2 and J is TRBJ2-5, with 9 bases fitting TRBD1. Germline CDR1 reads SNHLY; CDR2 reads FYNNEI. The CDR3 totals 14 residues. Trimming cost V 5 bases and J 2 bases; bases outside gene matches: 3. CDR3 sequence: CASSIDRGQETQYF. CDR3 nucleotide sequence: TGTGCCAGCAGTATAGACAGGGGGCAAGAGACCCAGTACTTC.

V usage is TRBV5-1 and J usage is TRBJ1-1; tentatively, D is TRBD1 (5 bases). The V end lost 3 bases, the J end lost 3 bases, and 15 bases lay between the germline ends. The CDR3 is made up of 15 amino acids. In germline, CDR1 is SGHRS, CDR2 YFSETQ. The CDR3 sequence: CASSSSTDKDTEAFF. In nucleotides, the CDR3 is TGCGCCAGCAGCTCGTCGACAGATAAGGACACTGAAGCTTTCTTT.

This chain connects TRBV4-1 to TRBJ1-5; the D is unclear. V was cut by 3 bases and J by 1 base, with 13 bases left in between. This CDR3 region has 16 residues. CDR1 and CDR2 (germline): MGHRA, YSYEKL. CDR3 DNA sequence: TGCGCCAGCAGCCAGCCCAGAGGAGGGAGCAATCAGCCCCAGCATTTT. This encodes CASSQPRGGSNQPQHF.

This clone showed up just once. The chain is built from TRBV9 and TRBJ2-3; TRBD2 matches 11 bases. Germline V gene sequence: CDR1 SGDLS, CDR2 YYNGEE. Trimming at V came to 3 bases and at J to 5 bases, leaving 11 bases not matched to a gene. This CDR3 contains 17 residues. Written as DNA, the CDR3 is TGTGCCAGCAGCGAGTCCTCAGTAGCGGGGGGGCAAGATACGCAGTATTTT. Translated: CASSESSVAGGQDTQYF.

The chain couples TRBV15 to TRBJ1-4; D not resolved. Trimming cost V 0 bases and J 8 bases, with 10 bases left between them. The germline CDR1 and CDR2 sequences are LNHNV and YYDKDF (reference sequence). The CDR3 spans 14 residues. The CDR3 protein is CATSRDPVREKLFF. CDR3 bases: TGTGCCACCAGCAGAGATCCAGTCAGGGAAAAACTGTTTTTT.

Only one count was recorded for this clone. The J gene is TRBJ2-4, the V gene TRBV30; D might be TRBD2 (5 bases). V was trimmed by 1 base and J by 1 base, leaving 14 bases between them. This CDR3 is 16 amino acids long. Germline V gives CDR1 GTSNPN, CDR2 SVGIG (reference sequence). The CDR3 protein is CAWSGGYSGAKNIQYF. For the CDR3, the DNA is TGTGCCTGGAGTGGAGGGTACAGTGGCGCCAAAAACATTCAGTACTTC.

V usage is TRBV29-1 and J usage is TRBJ1-2, with 9 nucleotides matching TRBD1. The germline V gene has CDR1 SQVTM and CDR2 ANQGSEA. The junction had 8 bases not matched to a gene; V was cut back by 4 bases and J by 8 bases. This CDR3 contains 13 residues. This CDR3 is CSVATGTGFGYTF. CDR3 sequence (DNA): TGCAGCGTTGCCACCGGGACAGGGTTCGGCTACACCTTC.